This TCR beta chain was captured by sequencing in a study of technical replicates of blood from a few donors. V was shortened by 10 bases and J by 5 bases, with 20 bases between the two germline ends. The CDR3 contains 14 residues. CDR1 and CDR2 from the germline V gene are SGHNT and YENEEA. Measured with immunoSEQ multiplex PCR; TCRdb has only the in-frame clones, and not every one. The table shows about 68,000 clones, with 95% to 98% occurring only once. The clonotype was recovered from a human donor in good health. What was sequenced was T cells isolated from PBMCs. This chain links TRBV11-3 with TRBJ2-5; possibly TRBD2 for D (6 bases). The DNA for the CDR3 is TGTGCCACCTCCGGGACCTTCGGAGGGGAGACCCAGTACTTC. Translating gives CATSGTFGGETQYF.